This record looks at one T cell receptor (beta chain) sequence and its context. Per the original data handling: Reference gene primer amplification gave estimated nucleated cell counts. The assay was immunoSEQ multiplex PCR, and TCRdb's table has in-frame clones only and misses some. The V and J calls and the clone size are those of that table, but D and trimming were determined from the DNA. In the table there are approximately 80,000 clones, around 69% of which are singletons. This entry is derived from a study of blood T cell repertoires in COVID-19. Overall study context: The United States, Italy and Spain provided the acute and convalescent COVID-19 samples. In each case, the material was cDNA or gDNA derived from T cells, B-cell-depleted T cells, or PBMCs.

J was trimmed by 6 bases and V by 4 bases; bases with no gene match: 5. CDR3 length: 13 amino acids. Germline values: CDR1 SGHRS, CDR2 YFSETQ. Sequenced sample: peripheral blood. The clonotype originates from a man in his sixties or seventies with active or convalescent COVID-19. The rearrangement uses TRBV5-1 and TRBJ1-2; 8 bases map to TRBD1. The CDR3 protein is CASSVGQGNGYTF. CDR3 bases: TGCGCCAGCAGCGTCGGACAGGGAAATGGCTACACCTTC.